Shown below are 3 T cell receptor beta chains from a single sample sequenced in a study of tumor-infiltrating lymphocytes in primary liver carcinoma. Unsorted bulk tissue, about 18-31 mg of it, served as the source for co-extraction of RNA and DNA. From around 500 ng total RNA, TCR beta cDNA was generated with a primer in the constant region. Employing slightly modified ARM-PCR, three nested multiplex PCR rounds were run, and these gave rise to the TCR beta libraries. The study ran its first two PCR rounds for nine to ten cycles each, using TRBV1-TRBV30 forward primers and a C-beta reverse primer. TCRdb re-called the multiplex PCR reads with MiXCR, one entry per CDR3 protein. The table records about 210,000 distinct CDR3 sequences, 85% of them present only once. Sequenced input: tumor tissue from primary liver carcinoma. These receptors all stem from a man aged 40-49 years with primary liver carcinoma and hepatitis B virus infection.

J is TRBJ2-7 and V is TRBV6-5; 10 nucleotides line up with TRBD1. Trimming removed 6 bases from V and 11 bases from J; junction bases left unmatched: 13. CDR1 and CDR2 (germline): MNHEY, SVGAGI. The CDR3 is 14 amino acids. The CDR3 spells CASSAGQGFWEKYF. Here the CDR3 DNA reads TGTGCCAGCAGCGCGGGACAGGGGTTTTGGGAGAAGTACTTC.

Comment on this clonotype: The junction shows a germline mismatch at one end, possibly a read error. The V gene is TRBV6-2 or TRBV6-3, the J gene TRBJ2-7; D may be TRBD1 (6 bases). The V gene's germline CDR1 is MNHEY and CDR2 SVGEGT. The CDR3 sequence is 12 residues long. CDR3 DNA sequence: TGTGCCGGCAGTAATTGGGGACACGAGCAGTATTTC. Translation: CAGSNWGHEQYF.

Note on this clonotype: This CDR3 is missing its conserved last phenylalanine or tryptophan, likely due to a read error. This chain uses TRBV13 with TRBJ2-7; perhaps TRBD2 as D (5 bases). CDR3 size: 13 residues. Germline V gives CDR1 PRHDT, CDR2 FYEKMQ (reference sequence). Written as DNA, the CDR3 is TGTGACAGCAGCTTAACTAGTCAATACGAGCAGTACTAC. Translation gives CDSSLTSQYEQYY.